The TCR beta chain described here comes from a study of cytomegalovirus exposure and HLA in healthy donors. Study conclusions and caveats: CMV serostatus was the only recorded immune exposure for donors.

With respect to this clone: Its antigen remains unidentified.

The PCR used 60 Vbeta and 13 Jbeta primers. The repertoire was sequenced with immunoSEQ multiplex PCR; TCRdb's copy has only in-frame clones and lacks some. The sample includes around 200,000 clones, roughly four fifths of them seen just once. CDR1 is SEHNR and CDR2 is FQNEAQ in the germline V gene (reference sequence). V was clipped by 3 bases and J by 2 bases; unmatched bases: 11. The CDR3 sequence is 17 residues long. The rearrangement uses TRBV7-9 and TRBJ2-5, with 8 bases identical to TRBD2. Sequenced input: PBMCs. The sequence derives from a woman aged 40 to 55 in good health and CMV-seronegative. The CDR3 nucleotides read TGTGCCAGCAGCTTCGTTGGAGTAGCGGGAAGACAAGAGACCCAGTACTTC. Translating it yields CASSFVGVAGRQETQYF. Supplemented by reference TRBV7-9 and TRBJ2-5, the full variable domain reads DTGVSQNPRHKITKRGQNVTFRCDPISEHNRLYWYRQTLGQGPEFLTYFQNEAQLEKSRLLSDRFSAERPKGSFSTLEIQRTEQGDSAMYLCASSFVGVAGRQETQYFGPGTRLLVL.